The text below deals with one T cell receptor (beta chain). The data originate from a study of Graves' ophthalmopathy and Graves' hyperthyroidism. RNA transcripts provided the template for amplifying TCR beta CDR3 regions. Scientists carried out first-round RT-PCR using HTBI primers and then a second-round multiplex PCR. In TCRdb, the multiplex PCR reads were re-called with MiXCR into one record per CDR3 protein. The sample lists more than 1,000,000 distinct CDR3 sequences, about two fifths occurring once. This CDR3 has 18 residues. V was clipped by 1 base and J by 8 bases, with 23 bases between them. Germline CDR1 and CDR2: MGHDK and SYGVNS.

The sequencing input was peripheral blood or thyroid tissue (not recorded which). The genes are TRBV25-1 and TRBJ1-4; perhaps TRBD1 as D (5 bases). The receptor comes from an adult man with Graves' hyperthyroidism. The CDR3 is CASSELKSSDDSWEKLFF. In DNA, the CDR3 is TGTGCCAGCAGTGAATTGAAATCCAGTGACGACAGTTGGGAAAAACTGTTTTTT.